These 22 T cell receptor beta chains were sequenced from one sample in a study of STAT3 mutations in large granular lymphocyte leukemia (dated by TCRdb to the late 2010s). The method was the immunoSEQ multiplex PCR assay. The table comes from immuneACCESS by way of TCRdb, which keeps in-frame sequences with V and J called. Part of the clones is missing from these tables; in studies checked, under half for an unresolved V gene and the rest for unknown reasons. For this sample the table gives about 3,300 clones, of which roughly two fifths were detected only once. Around 57% of the sample comes from the top ten. For these TCRs, the target antigens are not known. Points the paper makes about the study in general: All T-LGLL patients had at least one immunodominant TCRbeta clonotype, and roughly half had multiple immunodominant subclonotypes.

Sequenced sample: peripheral blood mononuclear cells. Every receptor here comes from a man aged 45-65 years with T-cell large granular lymphocyte leukemia. Some clones in this sample may be carry-over from other donors' samples. The age is the age at diagnosis.

For the CDR3, the DNA is TGTGCCAGCAGGTTTTCCTACGAGCAGTACTTC. Its translation is CASRFSYEQYF. The chain uses TRBV6-5 and TRBJ2-7; the D is unclear. V lost 6 bases, J lost 1 base, and 4 bases lay in between. CDR1 is MNHEY and CDR2 is SVGAGI in the germline V gene. The CDR3 loop spans 11 amino acids.

The chain joins TRBV5-1 to TRBJ2-7; D may be TRBD2 (6 bases). V shed 4 bases and J shed 5 bases, with 19 bases lying between them. Germline CDR1 reads SGHRS; CDR2 reads YFSETQ. This CDR3 is 15 amino acids long. The CDR3 sequence: CASSQANPGVNEQYF. Written as DNA, the CDR3 is TGCGCCAGCAGCCAGGCCAACCCGGGAGTCAACGAGCAGTACTTC.

V is TRBV29-1 and J is TRBJ2-3; D might be TRBD2 (5 bases). Looked up from germline, CDR1 is SQVTM and CDR2 is ANQGSEA. Between the trimmed V and J ends, which lost 4 bases and 0 bases, there was a span of 17 bases. CDR3 size: 16 residues. The CDR3 protein is CSVGGLEGLSTDTQYF. CDR3 DNA: TGCAGCGTTGGAGGACTCGAAGGTTTAAGCACAGATACGCAGTATTTT.

The chain couples TRBV18 to TRBJ2-7; D is possibly TRBD2 (6 bases). V was clipped by 4 bases and J by 2 bases, with 12 bases between them. The V gene's germline CDR1 is KGHSH and CDR2 LQKENI. CDR3 size: 14 residues. CDR3 nucleotides: TGTGCCAGCTCACGCCCCGGGAGCCCCTACGAGCAGTACTTC. Translation gives CASSRPGSPYEQYF.

This clone occurred once. Here the CDR3 reads CAWSATGYYGYTF. CDR3 sequence (DNA): TGTGCCTGGAGTGCCACAGGGTACTATGGCTACACCTTC. The chain has TRBV30 and TRBJ1-2; a possible D gene is TRBD1 (6 bases). The CDR3 loop spans 13 amino acids. Germline V gives CDR1 GTSNPN, CDR2 SVGIG (reference sequence). V lost 1 base and J lost 3, with 9 bases in between.

This clone is medium-sized in the sample. The chain couples TRBV6-1 to TRBJ1-5, with D unresolved. The V gene's germline CDR1 is MNHNS and CDR2 SASEGT. CDR3 length equals 13 residues. V was pared by 2 bases and J by 6 bases, with 8 bases between. This CDR3 is CASSEFGSQPQHF. CDR3 sequence (DNA): TGTGCCAGCAGTGAATTTGGGAGTCAGCCCCAGCATTTT.

J is TRBJ2-7 and V is TRBV25-1; TRBD1 aligns across 9 bases. Germline CDR1 is MGHDK and CDR2 is SYGVNS. The trim removed 2 bases at V and 3 bases at J, leaving 5 bases unmatched. The CDR3 has 15 amino acids. CDR3 amino acids: CASSEQPGQGYEQYF. The CDR3 nucleotides read TGTGCCAGCAGTGAACAACCGGGACAGGGCTACGAGCAGTACTTC.

The chain couples TRBV18 to TRBJ1-1; TRBD1 is a possible D gene (6 bases). Per the germline V gene, CDR1 is KGHSH and CDR2 is LQKENI. This CDR3 has 14 residues. Deletions cut 5 bases from V and 6 bases from J, with 16 bases between. CDR3 amino acids: CASSERSKGAEAFF. CDR3 in DNA: TGTGCCAGCTCAGAACGCAGCAAGGGGGCTGAAGCTTTCTTT.

The genes are TRBV6-5 and TRBJ1-5; D uncertain. There are 13 residues in the CDR3. Trimming stripped 5 bases from V and 4 bases from J, with 9 bases between. The germline gives CDR1 MNHEY, CDR2 SVGAGI. The CDR3 region has the DNA TGTGCCAGCAGTCGCTCAGTTAATCAGCCCCAGCATTTT. As protein: CASSRSVNQPQHF.

The chain combines TRBV7-3 with TRBJ1-1; 12 bases map to TRBD1. Trimming cost V 1 base and J 4 bases; bases outside gene matches: 1. CDR3 length: 15 residues. Germline V lookup: CDR1 SGHTA, CDR2 FQGTGA. CDR3 DNA: TGTGCCAGCAGCTTAATGGGACAGGGGGCCACTGAAGCTTTCTTT. Its translation is CASSLMGQGATEAFF.

This clone has a single count. The chain couples TRBV29-1 to TRBJ1-1; D gene ambiguous. The germline CDR1 and CDR2 sequences are SQVTM and ANQGSEA. V shed 6 bases and J shed 8 bases, with 10 bases lying between them. The CDR3 runs to 10 residues. CDR3 bases: TGCAGCGTGATGACACCAGAAGCTTTCTTT. This codes for CSVMTPEAFF.

The chain joins TRBV27 to TRBJ1-2; D ambiguous. CDR1 is MNHEY and CDR2 is SMNVEV in the germline V gene (reference sequence). The CDR3 totals 14 residues. V was clipped by 4 bases and J by 8 bases, with 17 bases between them. Written as DNA, the CDR3 is TGTGCCAGCAGTTCTTCTCGGGGAAGGGAAGGCTACACCTTC. It translates to CASSSSRGREGYTF.

The rearrangement links TRBV2 to TRBJ1-5; tentative D call: TRBD1 (5 bases). This CDR3 contains 13 residues. V was pared by 6 bases and J by 7 bases, with 13 bases between. Germline lookup yields CDR1 SNHLY and CDR2 FYNNEI. The CDR3 sequence is CASSRDLGQPQHF. The CDR3 DNA reads TGTGCCAGCAGCCGGGACCTGGGACAGCCCCAGCATTTT.

This clone was found a few times. The V call is TRBV7-2, the J call TRBJ2-7; D gene unclear. Germline lookup yields CDR1 SGHTA and CDR2 FQGNSA. This CDR3 is 13 amino acids long. V gave up 0 bases and J gave up 0 bases, with 3 bases separating them. CDR3 sequence reads: CASSLADSYEQYF. CDR3 nucleotides: TGTGCCAGCAGCTTAGCAGACTCCTACGAGCAGTACTTC.

This clone was seen a few times. This sequence joins TRBV4-1 and TRBJ1-1; 9 nucleotides align to TRBD1. The trim removed 2 bases at V and 5 bases at J, leaving 3 bases unmatched. The CDR3 loop spans 14 amino acids. Germline V CDR1 and CDR2: MGHRA, YSYEKL. This chain's CDR3 is CASSQPGTGTEAFF. In DNA form, the CDR3 reads TGCGCCAGCAGCCAACCCGGGACAGGGACTGAAGCTTTCTTT.

This clone has a handful of counts. The chain links TRBV2 to TRBJ1-5; a weak D match, TRBD1 (5 bases). CDR3 length equals 15 residues. Trimming removed 7 bases from V and 1 base from J, with 14 bases in between. Germline V lookup: CDR1 SNHLY, CDR2 FYNNEI. The CDR3 nucleotides are TGTGCCAGCACCCCCCCCCGGGGGAGCAATCAGCCCCAGCATTTT. Amino acids: CASTPPRGSNQPQHF. Full variable domain (outside the CDR3, taken from reference TRBV2 and TRBJ1-5): EPEVTQTPSHQVTQMGQEVILRCVPISNHLYFYWYRQILGQKVEFLVSFYNNEISEKSEIFDDQFSVERPDGSNFTLKIRSTKLEDSAMYFCASTPPRGSNQPQHFGDGTRLSIL.

By its share, this clone is medium-sized. A far larger clone is only one base removed, so a read error is likely. The chain employs TRBV5-1 and TRBJ1-2; weak D call: TRBD1 (5 bases). V shed 0 bases and J shed 8 bases, with 14 bases lying between them. The germline V gene encodes CDR1 SGHRS and CDR2 YFSETQ. The CDR3 sequence is 14 residues long. The CDR3 region has the DNA TGCGCCAGCAGCTTGGGGGGCCTGAGGGTCGGCTACACCTTC. The encoded protein is CASSLGGLRVGYTF.

The chain is built from TRBV30 and TRBJ2-7; D possibly corresponds to TRBD1 (5 bases). V shed 2 bases and J shed 5 bases, with 16 bases lying between them. The length of the CDR3 is 14 residues. Germline-derived CDR1 and CDR2 are GTSNPN and SVGIG (reference sequence). The CDR3 loop reads CAWSLGQRQDEQYF. The CDR3 coding sequence is TGTGCCTGGAGTCTGGGGCAGCGCCAGGACGAGCAGTACTTC.

The V call is TRBV7-9, the J call TRBJ2-5; tentative D call: TRBD1 (5 bases). The CDR3 covers 15 residues. From germline, CDR1 is SEHNR and CDR2 FQNEAQ (reference sequence). Trimming pared 2 bases from V and 4 bases from J, leaving 14 bases between. CDR3: CASSLLSRAAETQYF. DNA of the CDR3: TGTGCCAGCAGCTTATTGTCCAGGGCTGCAGAGACCCAGTACTTC.

The CDR3, as DNA: TGTGCCTGGAGAAAATCACTACCCTACGAGCAGTACTTC. As protein: CAWRKSLPYEQYF. This sequence joins TRBV30 and TRBJ2-7; no reliable D call. The CDR3 spans 13 residues. Germline values: CDR1 GTSNPN, CDR2 SVGIG (reference sequence). The V end lost 3 bases, the J end lost 2 bases, and 11 bases lay between the germline ends.

This chain uses TRBV4-2 with TRBJ2-1; TRBD2 matches at 12 bases. The CDR3 extends over 15 amino acids. CDR1 is LGHNA and CDR2 is YNFKEQ in the germline V gene. Unmatched junction bases numbered 5, after V lost 4 bases and J lost 7 bases. The CDR3 DNA reads TGTGCCAGCAGCCTCCTAGCGGGAGGGGGTAATGAGCAGTTCTTC. This translates into CASSLLAGGGNEQFF.

In its sample, this clone was seen a few times. The chain recombines TRBV5-1 with TRBJ2-7, with D unclear. The germline V and J ends were trimmed by 0 bases and 6 bases, with 7 bases remaining between them. Per the germline V gene, CDR1 is SGHRS and CDR2 is YFSETQ. The CDR3 spans 12 residues. CDR3 DNA: TGCGCCAGCAGCTTGGCAGGTAGCGAGCAGTACTTC. Translating it yields CASSLAGSEQYF.